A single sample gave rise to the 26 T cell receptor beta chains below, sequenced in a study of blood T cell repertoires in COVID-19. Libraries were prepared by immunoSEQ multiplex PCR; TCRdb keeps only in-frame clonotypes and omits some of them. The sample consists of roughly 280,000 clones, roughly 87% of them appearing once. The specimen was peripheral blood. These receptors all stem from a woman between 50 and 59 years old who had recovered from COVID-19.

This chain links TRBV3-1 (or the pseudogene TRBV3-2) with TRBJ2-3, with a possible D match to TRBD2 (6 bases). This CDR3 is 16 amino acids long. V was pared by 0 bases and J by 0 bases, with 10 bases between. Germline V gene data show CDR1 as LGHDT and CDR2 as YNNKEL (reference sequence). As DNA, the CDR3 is TGTGCCAGCAGCCAAGATGACGGGGGTAGCACAGATACGCAGTATTTT. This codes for CASSQDDGGSTDTQYF.

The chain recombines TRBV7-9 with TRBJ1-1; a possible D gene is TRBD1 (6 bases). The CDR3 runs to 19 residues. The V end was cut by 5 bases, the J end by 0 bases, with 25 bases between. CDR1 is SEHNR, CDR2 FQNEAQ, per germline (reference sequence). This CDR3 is CASSGSARGQGRMNTEAFF. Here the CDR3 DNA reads TGTGCCAGCAGCGGGAGCGCCAGGGGCCAGGGACGGATGAACACTGAAGCTTTCTTT.

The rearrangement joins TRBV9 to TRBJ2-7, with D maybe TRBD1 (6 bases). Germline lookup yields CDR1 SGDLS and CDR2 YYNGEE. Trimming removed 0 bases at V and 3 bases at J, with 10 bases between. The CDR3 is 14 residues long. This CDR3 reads CASSVGQGNYEQYF. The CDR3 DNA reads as TGTGCCAGCAGCGTAGGGCAGGGGAACTACGAGCAGTACTTC.

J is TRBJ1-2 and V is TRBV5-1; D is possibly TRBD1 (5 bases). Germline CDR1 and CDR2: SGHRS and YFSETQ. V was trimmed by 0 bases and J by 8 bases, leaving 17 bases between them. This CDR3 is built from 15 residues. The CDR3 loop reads CASSLGGRGTGGYTF. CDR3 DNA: TGCGCCAGCAGCTTGGGAGGCCGAGGGACTGGAGGCTACACCTTC.

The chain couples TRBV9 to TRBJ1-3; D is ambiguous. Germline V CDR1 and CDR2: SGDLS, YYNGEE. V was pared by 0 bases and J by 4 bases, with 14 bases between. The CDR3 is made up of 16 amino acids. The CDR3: CASSVVGSPGGNTIYF. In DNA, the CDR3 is TGTGCCAGCAGCGTAGTGGGCAGCCCAGGAGGAAACACCATATATTTT.

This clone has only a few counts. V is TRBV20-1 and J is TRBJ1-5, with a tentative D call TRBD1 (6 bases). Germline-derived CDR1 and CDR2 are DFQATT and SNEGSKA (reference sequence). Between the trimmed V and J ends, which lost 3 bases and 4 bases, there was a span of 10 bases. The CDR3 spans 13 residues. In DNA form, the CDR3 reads TGCAGTGCTAGTTTTCAGGGGAATCAGCCCCAGCATTTT. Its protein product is CSASFQGNQPQHF.

This chain's CDR3 is CASSYSGPSGSMNEQFF. The CDR3 nucleotides read TGTGCCAGCAGTTACTCCGGTCCTAGCGGGAGTATGAATGAGCAGTTCTTC. The chain combines TRBV6-2 or TRBV6-3 with TRBJ2-1; 10 nucleotides agree with TRBD2. Germline values: CDR1 MNHEY, CDR2 SVGEGT. CDR3 length equals 17 residues. V lost 0 bases to trimming and J lost 7 bases; unmatched junction nucleotides: 9.

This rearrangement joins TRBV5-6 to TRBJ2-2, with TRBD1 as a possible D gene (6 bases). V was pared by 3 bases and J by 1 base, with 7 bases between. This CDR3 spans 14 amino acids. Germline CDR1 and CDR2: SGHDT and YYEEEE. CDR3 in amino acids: CASSWGRNTGELFF. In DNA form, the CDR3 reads TGTGCCAGCAGCTGGGGGCGGAACACCGGGGAGCTGTTTTTT.

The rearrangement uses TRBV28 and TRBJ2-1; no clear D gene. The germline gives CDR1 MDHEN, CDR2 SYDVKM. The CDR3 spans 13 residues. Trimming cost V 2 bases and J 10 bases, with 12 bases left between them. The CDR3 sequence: CASSLAPTNEQFF. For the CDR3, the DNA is TGTGCCAGCAGTTTAGCCCCTACTAACGAGCAGTTCTTC.

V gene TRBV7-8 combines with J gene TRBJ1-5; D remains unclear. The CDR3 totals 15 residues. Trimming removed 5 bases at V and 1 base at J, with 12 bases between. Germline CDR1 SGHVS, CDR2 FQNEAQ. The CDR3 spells CASSPRLSSNQPQHF. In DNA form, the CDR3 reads TGTGCCAGCAGCCCGCGCCTTTCAAGCAATCAGCCCCAGCATTTT.

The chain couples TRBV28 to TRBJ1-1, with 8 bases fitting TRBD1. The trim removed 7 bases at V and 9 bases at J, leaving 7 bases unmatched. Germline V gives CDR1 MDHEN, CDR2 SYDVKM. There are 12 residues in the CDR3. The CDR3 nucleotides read TGTGCCAGCACCATAGGACAGGGTAAAGCTTTCTTT. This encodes CASTIGQGKAFF. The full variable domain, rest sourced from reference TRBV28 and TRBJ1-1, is DVKVTQSSRYLVKRTGEKVFLECVQDMDHENMFWYRQDPGLGLRLIYFSYDVKMKEKGDIPEGYSVSREKKERFSLILESASTNQTSMYLCASTIGQGKAFFGQGTRLTVV.

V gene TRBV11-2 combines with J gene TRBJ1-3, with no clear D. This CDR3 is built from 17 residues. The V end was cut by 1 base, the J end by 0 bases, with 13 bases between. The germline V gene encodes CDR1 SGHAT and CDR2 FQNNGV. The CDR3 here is CASSLGTASHSGNTIYF. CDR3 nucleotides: TGTGCCAGCAGCTTAGGTACAGCCAGCCACTCTGGAAACACCATATATTTT.

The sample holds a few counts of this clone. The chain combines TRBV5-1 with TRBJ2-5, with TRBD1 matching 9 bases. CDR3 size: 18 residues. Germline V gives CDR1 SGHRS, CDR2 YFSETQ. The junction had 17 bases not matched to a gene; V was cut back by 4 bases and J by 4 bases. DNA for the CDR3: TGCGCCAGCAGCCAGGGGACAGGGCTTACTTCTAGAAGAGAGACCCAGTACTTC. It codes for CASSQGTGLTSRRETQYF.

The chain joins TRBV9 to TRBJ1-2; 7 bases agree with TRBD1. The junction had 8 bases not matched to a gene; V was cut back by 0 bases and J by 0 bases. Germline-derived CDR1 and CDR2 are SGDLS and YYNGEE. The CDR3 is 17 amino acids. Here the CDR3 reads CASSVEGGAASNYGYTF. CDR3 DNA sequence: TGTGCCAGCAGCGTAGAAGGGGGCGCCGCGTCTAACTATGGCTACACCTTC.

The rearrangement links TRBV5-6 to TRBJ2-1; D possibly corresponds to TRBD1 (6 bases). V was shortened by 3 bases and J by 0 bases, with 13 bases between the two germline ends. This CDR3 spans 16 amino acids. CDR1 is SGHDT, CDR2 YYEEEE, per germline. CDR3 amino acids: CASSSTQGSSYNEQFF. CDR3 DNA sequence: TGTGCCAGCAGCTCGACTCAGGGGAGCTCCTACAATGAGCAGTTCTTC.

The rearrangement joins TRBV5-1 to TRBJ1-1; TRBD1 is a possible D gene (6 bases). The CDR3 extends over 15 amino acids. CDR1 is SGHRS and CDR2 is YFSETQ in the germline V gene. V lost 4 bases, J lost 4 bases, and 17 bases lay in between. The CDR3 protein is CASSGRDTEGTEAFF. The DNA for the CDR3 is TGCGCCAGCAGCGGCCGGGACACAGAGGGCACTGAAGCTTTCTTT.

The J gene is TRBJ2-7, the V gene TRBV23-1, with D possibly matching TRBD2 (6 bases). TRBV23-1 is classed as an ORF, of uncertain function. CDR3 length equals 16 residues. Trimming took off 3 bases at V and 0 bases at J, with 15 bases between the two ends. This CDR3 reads CASSQEWQEGSYEQYF. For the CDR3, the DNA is TGCGCCAGCAGTCAGGAATGGCAGGAGGGCTCCTACGAGCAGTACTTC.

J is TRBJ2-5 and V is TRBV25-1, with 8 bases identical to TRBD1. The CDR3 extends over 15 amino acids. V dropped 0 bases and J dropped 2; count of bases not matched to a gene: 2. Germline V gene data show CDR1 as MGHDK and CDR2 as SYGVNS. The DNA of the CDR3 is TGTGCCAGCAGTGAATACTGGACAGGGCAAGAGACCCAGTACTTC. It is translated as CASSEYWTGQETQYF.

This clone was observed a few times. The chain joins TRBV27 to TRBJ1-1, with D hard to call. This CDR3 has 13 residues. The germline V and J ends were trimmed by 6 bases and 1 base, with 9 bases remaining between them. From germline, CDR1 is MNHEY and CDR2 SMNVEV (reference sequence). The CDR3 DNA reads TGTGCCAGCAGCTTAAACAGGAACACTGAAGCTTTCTTT. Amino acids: CASSLNRNTEAFF.

In nucleotides, the CDR3 is TGTGCCAGCAGTGAAAGGCCAGGGCTCTCTGGAAACACCATATATTTT. Translated, it gives CASSERPGLSGNTIYF. This chain connects TRBV2 to TRBJ1-3; weak D call: TRBD1 (5 bases). The V end lost 2 bases, the J end lost 0 bases, and 11 bases lay between the germline ends. The CDR3 loop spans 16 amino acids. The germline gives CDR1 SNHLY, CDR2 FYNNEI.

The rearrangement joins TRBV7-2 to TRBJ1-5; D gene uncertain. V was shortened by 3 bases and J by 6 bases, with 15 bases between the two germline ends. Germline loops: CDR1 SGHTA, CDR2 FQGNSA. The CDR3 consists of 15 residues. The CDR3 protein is CASSFIFGRGQPQHF. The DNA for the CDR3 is TGTGCCAGCAGCTTTATTTTCGGCCGGGGTCAGCCCCAGCATTTT.

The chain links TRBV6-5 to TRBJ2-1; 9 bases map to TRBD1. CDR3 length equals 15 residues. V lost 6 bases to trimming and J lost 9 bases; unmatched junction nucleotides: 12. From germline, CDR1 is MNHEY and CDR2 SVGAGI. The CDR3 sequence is CASRTPGQGSVEQFF. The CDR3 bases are TGTGCCAGCAGAACCCCCGGACAGGGGTCCGTTGAGCAGTTCTTC.

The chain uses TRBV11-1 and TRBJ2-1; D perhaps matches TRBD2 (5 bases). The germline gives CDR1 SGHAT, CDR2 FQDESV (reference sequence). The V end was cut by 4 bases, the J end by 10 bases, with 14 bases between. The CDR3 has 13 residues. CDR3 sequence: CASSYQPEREQFF. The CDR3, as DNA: TGTGCCAGCAGCTACCAACCGGAGCGGGAGCAGTTCTTC.

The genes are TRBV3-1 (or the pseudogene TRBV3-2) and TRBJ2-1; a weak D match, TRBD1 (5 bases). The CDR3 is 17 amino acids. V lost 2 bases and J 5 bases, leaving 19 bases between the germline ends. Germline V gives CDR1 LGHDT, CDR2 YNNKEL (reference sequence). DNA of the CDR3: TGTGCCAGCAGCCAATCTCCAGTCCGGGTCAGGGACAATGAGCAGTTCTTC. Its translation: CASSQSPVRVRDNEQFF.

For the CDR3, the DNA is TGTGCCTGGAGTGTACATGCGAACACTGAAGCTTTCTTT. The encoded protein is CAWSVHANTEAFF. The V gene is TRBV30, the J gene TRBJ1-1; no firm D call. V was clipped by 0 bases and J by 1 base, with 6 bases between them. There are 13 residues in the CDR3. The germline CDR1 and CDR2 sequences are GTSNPN and SVGIG (reference sequence).

The CDR3 sequence: CASSFSYRGLDTIYF. The CDR3 nucleotides read TGTGCCAGCAGTTTTTCTTACAGGGGGCTGGACACCATATATTTT. This rearrangement joins TRBV27 to TRBJ1-3; 9 nucleotides line up with TRBD1. V trimming: 3 bases; J trimming: 8 bases; junction bases outside the gene matches: 8. The CDR3 contains 15 residues. Germline loops: CDR1 MNHEY, CDR2 SMNVEV (reference sequence).